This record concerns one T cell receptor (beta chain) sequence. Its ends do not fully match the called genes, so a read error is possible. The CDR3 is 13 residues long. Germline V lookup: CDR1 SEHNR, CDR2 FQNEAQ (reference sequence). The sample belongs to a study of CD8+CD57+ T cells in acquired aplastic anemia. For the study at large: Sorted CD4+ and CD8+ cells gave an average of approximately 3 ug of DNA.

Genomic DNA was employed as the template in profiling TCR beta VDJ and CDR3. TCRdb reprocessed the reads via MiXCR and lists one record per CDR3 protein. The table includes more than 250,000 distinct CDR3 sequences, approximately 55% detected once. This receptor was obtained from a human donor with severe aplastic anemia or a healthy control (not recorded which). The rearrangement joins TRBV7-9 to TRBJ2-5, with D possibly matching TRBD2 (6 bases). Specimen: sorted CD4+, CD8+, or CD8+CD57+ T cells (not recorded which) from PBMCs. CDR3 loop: CASSWEAGRTQCF. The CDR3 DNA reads TGCGCCAGCAGCTGGGAGGCGGGACGGACCCAGTGCTTC.